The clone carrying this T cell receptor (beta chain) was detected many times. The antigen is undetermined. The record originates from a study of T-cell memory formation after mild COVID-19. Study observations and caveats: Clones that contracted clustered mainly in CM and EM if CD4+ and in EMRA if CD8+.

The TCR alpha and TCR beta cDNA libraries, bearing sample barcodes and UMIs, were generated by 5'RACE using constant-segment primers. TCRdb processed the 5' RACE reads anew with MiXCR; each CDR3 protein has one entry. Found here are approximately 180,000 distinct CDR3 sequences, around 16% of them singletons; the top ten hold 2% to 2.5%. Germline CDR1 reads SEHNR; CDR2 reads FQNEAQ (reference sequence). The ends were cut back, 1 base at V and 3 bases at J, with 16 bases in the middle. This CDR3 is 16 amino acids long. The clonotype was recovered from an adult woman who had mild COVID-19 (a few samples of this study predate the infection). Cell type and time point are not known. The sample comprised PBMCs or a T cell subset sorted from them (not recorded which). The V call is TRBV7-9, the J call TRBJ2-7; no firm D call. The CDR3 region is CASSLGLIERVYEQYF. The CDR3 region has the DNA TGTGCCAGCAGCTTAGGCCTCATTGAGAGAGTCTACGAGCAGTACTTC.